This TCR beta chain was identified in a study of T cells in Graves' hyperthyroidism and ophthalmopathy (dated by TCRdb to between 2018 and 2020). Regarding the study in general: Peripheral blood samples were taken at the time of initial diagnosis, prior to any treatment. To identify distinguishing TCR V-J signatures, a discovery cohort of about 100 patients was used, comprising some 45 with Graves' ophthalmopathy and some 57 with stable Graves' hyperthyroidism. An independent validation cohort of about 20 hyperthyroidism patients and about 15 patients who later progressed to ophthalmopathy tested prospective prediction of ophthalmopathy. The 75 to 100 discovery patients were randomly split 7:3 into training and test sets. The study also compared thyroid tissue and blood T-cell repertoires from about six Graves' hyperthyroidism patients. Once sampling was done, hyperthyroidism patients were given methimazole at a starting dose of 30 mg daily, whereas ophthalmopathy patients were given high-dose intravenous methylprednisolone. The paper describes TCR Vbeta CDR3 sequencing of 135 peripheral blood samples, made up of 43 ophthalmopathy patients, roughly 72 hyperthyroidism patients and roughly 17 progressor patients.

CDR1 GTSNPN and CDR2 SVGIG were looked up in the germline V gene (reference sequence). Including the terminal cysteine and phenylalanine, the CDR3 comprises 13 residues. The retained sequence is limited to the CDR3, 39 bases, with the frame set at the first base. Trimming takes 5 bases from V and 2 bases from J, and the germline ends sit 10 bases apart. Stable Graves' hyperthyroidism was defined as no progression to ophthalmopathy during 18 months of follow-up. Hyperthyroidism patients were newly diagnosed, with disease duration under 2 months, and aged 18 to 65 years. The study excluded patients with uncontrolled infections, other autoimmune diseases, pregnancy or lactation. Clinical symptoms, serum thyroxine and TRAb, thyroid ultrasound, and orbital computed tomography formed the basis for the diagnoses. PBMCs were separated from approximately 10 ml of fresh peripheral blood using Ficoll-Paque density gradient centrifugation. Total RNA was extracted using Trizol reagent, and RNA quality was assessed on an Agilent 2100 Bioanalyzer.

What the authors observed across the whole study: In validation, progression to ophthalmopathy was predicted by the model with 70.59% sensitivity and nearly 75% specificity, a median of about 6.4 months before onset. Most expanded thyroid clonotypes (frequency above 0.001) were also detected in blood, a finding suggesting that blood repertoires may reflect thyroid immune responses. Sample size was not statistically predetermined, and investigators were not blinded to group allocation. A model built on a 13 V-J signature distinguished ophthalmopathy from stable hyperthyroidism, reaching about 88% sensitivity and about 81% specificity in cross-validation and 80%/75% in testing.

TCR beta CDR3 regions were amplified from RNA transcripts. For the first round of RT-PCR on the TCR CDR3, the HTBI primer set was used together with the Qiagen OneStep RT-PCR kit. Libraries were constructed in a second round of multiplex PCR, after which size selection and purification were performed. Paired-end sequencing of the libraries was performed with 100 bp reads on an Illumina HiSeq2000. The paper's data handling went like this. Raw data were processed with SOAPnuke, discarding reads with adapters, uncalled bases, mean Phred below 15, or no exact constant-primer or identifier match. High-quality paired reads were merged using COPE v1.2.5, and each unique nucleotide sequence was defined as a clonotype. Clonotypes were aligned to IMGT TRBV, TRBD and TRBJ reference segments using MiTCR v1.1. The analysis was restricted to V-J combinations with a frequency above 0.0001, which together covered approximately 99% of the repertoires. A TCS score was defined as the ratio of F50 (clonal expansion) to E x V (chaos), with BLOSUM62-based TCRdist applied between CDR3 peptides within each V-J. Welch's t-statistics and random forest reduced fewer than 600 V-J features to 13, which were used in a naive Bayes classifier (R e1071). The public reads were reanalyzed by TCRdb: fastp trimming at Q25, MiXCR alignment, in-frame beta chains only. Every distinct CDR3 protein forms one entry, paired with its most common genes and DNA. It is TCRdb's table, rather than the study itself, that gives the V and J calls and clone size. The sample table contains fewer than 110,000 distinct CDR3 sequences; only one count was recorded for 16% of them. Of the sample, about 45% falls within the top ten clones.

This clonotype was picked up many times. Its antigen is still unknown. Base-call qualities are not available, and no considerably larger clone is one nucleotide away. This sequence uses TRBV30 and TRBJ1-5, with the identity of the D gene unclear. Sample: blood. The sequence derives from a woman between 50 and 59 years old with Graves' hyperthyroidism. The nucleotide sequence is TGTGCCTGGGAGGATGGTGGCAATCAGCCCCAGCATTTT. It translates as CAWEDGGNQPQHF.